Each of the 21 T cell receptor beta chains below was sequenced from the same sample in a study of blood T cell repertoires in COVID-19. Repertoires were generated with immunoSEQ multiplex PCR, while TCRdb's copy carries only in-frame clones and drops some. The sample lists 80,000 to 95,000 clones, about four fifths occurring once. Sequenced sample: peripheral blood. The receptors here all came from a man of 80 years or more with COVID-19, enrolled during active disease.

This clone has a handful of counts. This chain uses TRBV9 with TRBJ2-3; D remains unclear. V lost 0 bases and J lost 1, with 6 bases in between. Germline CDR1 and CDR2: SGDLS and YYNGEE. The CDR3 spans 14 residues. CDR3 in amino acids: CASSVVGGTDTQYF. The CDR3 DNA reads TGTGCCAGCAGCGTAGTAGGAGGCACAGATACGCAGTATTTT.

The chain couples TRBV7-2 to TRBJ1-5; D unresolved. V lost 3 bases, J lost 4 bases, and 10 bases lay in between. The germline CDR1 and CDR2 sequences are SGHTA and FQGNSA. This CDR3 is built from 14 residues. CDR3 protein: CASSFGGRNQPQHF. The CDR3 region has the DNA TGTGCCAGCAGCTTTGGAGGGAGGAATCAGCCCCAGCATTTT.

J is TRBJ1-5 and V is TRBV30; maybe TRBD1 (6 bases). Trimming cost V 2 bases and J 7 bases, with 12 bases left between them. This CDR3 spans 13 amino acids. Per the germline V gene, CDR1 is GTSNPN and CDR2 is SVGIG (reference sequence). CDR3 residues: CAWSRTVEQPQHF. The CDR3 nucleotides are TGTGCCTGGAGTCGGACAGTCGAGCAGCCCCAGCATTTT.

The chain combines TRBV19 with TRBJ2-3; D is perhaps TRBD1 (6 bases). V lost 2 bases and J lost 5, with 11 bases in between. The CDR3 runs to 14 residues. Germline V CDR1 and CDR2: LNHDA, SQIVND (reference sequence). The DNA for the CDR3 is TGTGCCAGTAGTATAACCTACAGGGAAGATACGCAGTATTTT. This codes for CASSITYREDTQYF.

This clone was detected only a few times. The chain couples TRBV7-6 to TRBJ2-1, with 9 bases that match TRBD2. Germline-derived CDR1 and CDR2 are SGHVS and FNYEAQ. CDR3 length equals 15 residues. J gave up 5 bases and V 5 bases, and 7 bases lay outside the gene matches. The CDR3: CASSAAGGLNNEQFF. For the CDR3, the DNA is TGTGCCAGCAGCGCAGCGGGAGGACTCAACAATGAGCAGTTCTTC. The whole variable domain, filled in from reference TRBV7-6 and TRBJ2-1, reads GAGVSQSPRYKVTKRGQDVALRCDPISGHVSLYWYRQALGQGPEFLTYFNYEAQQDKSGLPNDRFSAERPEGSISTLTIQRTEQRDSAMYRCASSAAGGLNNEQFFGPGTRLTVL.

This clone was observed a handful of times. CDR3: CASNQGANSPLHF. The CDR3 DNA sequence: TGTGCCAGCAATCAGGGGGCCAATTCACCCCTCCACTTT. The chain carries TRBV2 and TRBJ1-6, with 8 bases fitting TRBD1. The CDR3 has 13 residues. Per germline, CDR1 SNHLY and CDR2 FYNNEI. Unmatched junction bases numbered 3, after V lost 7 bases and J lost 7 bases.

The chain is built from TRBV11-3 and TRBJ2-2; the D is unclear. Germline V gene lookup returns CDR1 SGHNT and CDR2 YENEEA. Trimming took 5 bases from V and 4 from J, leaving 11 bases between them. CDR3 length: 14 residues. This CDR3 is CASSPSWSTGELFF. CDR3 coding DNA: TGTGCCAGCAGCCCCTCCTGGAGCACCGGGGAGCTGTTTTTT.

J is TRBJ2-2 and V is TRBV7-2, with 10 positions matching TRBD1. Looked up from germline, CDR1 is SGHTA and CDR2 is FQGNSA. The CDR3 totals 19 residues. V lost 4 bases, J lost 0 bases, and 11 bases stayed unmatched. The CDR3 region has the DNA TGTGCCAGCAGCTCCCGAGGACGGGACAGGGGATCGAACACCGGGGAGCTGTTTTTT. It translates to CASSSRGRDRGSNTGELFF.

The chain combines TRBV19 with TRBJ1-5; D perhaps matches TRBD1 (6 bases). Germline assignment: CDR1 LNHDA and CDR2 SQIVND (reference sequence). Trimming left V 6 bases short and J 0 bases short, with 12 bases between. The CDR3 spans 15 residues. CDR3: CASSRTAPSNQPQHF. CDR3 nucleotide sequence: TGTGCCAGTAGCCGGACAGCCCCTAGCAATCAGCCCCAGCATTTT.

V and J are TRBV28 and TRBJ1-2, with D perhaps TRBD1 (6 bases). V was clipped by 9 bases and J by 2 bases, with 16 bases between them. The CDR3 length is 14 residues. Germline CDR1 MDHEN, CDR2 SYDVKM. CDR3 nucleotides: TGTGCCAGTTCCTCTGACAGGCAAAACTATGGCTACACCTTC. Translation: CASSSDRQNYGYTF.

A few counts support this clone. V usage is TRBV10-3 and J usage is TRBJ1-2, with D maybe TRBD1 (6 bases). Germline CDR1 ENHRY, CDR2 SYGVKD. The V end lost 8 bases, the J end lost 13 bases, and 14 bases lay between the germline ends. The CDR3 is made up of 10 amino acids. The CDR3 sequence: CAIGNRASTF. In nucleotides, the CDR3 is TGTGCCATCGGTAACAGGGCCTCCACCTTC.

The J gene is TRBJ1-5, the V gene TRBV7-2, with D possibly being TRBD1 (6 bases). V shed 5 bases and J shed 6 bases, with 14 bases lying between them. The CDR3 covers 14 residues. CDR1 SGHTA and CDR2 FQGNSA come from the germline V gene. CDR3 sequence reads: CASSITGQGQPQHF. The DNA for the CDR3 is TGTGCCAGCAGCATCACAGGGCAGGGTCAGCCCCAGCATTTT.

CDR3 sequence reads: CASRWDRSTDTQYF. The CDR3 DNA follows: TGTGCCAGCAGGTGGGACAGGAGCACAGATACGCAGTATTTT. The chain joins TRBV7-9 to TRBJ2-3; 8 bases are a match to TRBD1. Germline V gene sequence: CDR1 SEHNR, CDR2 FQNEAQ (reference sequence). The CDR3 totals 14 residues. Germline trimming cut 6 bases from V and 0 bases from J; bases unmatched to any gene: 2. Full variable domain (outside the CDR3, taken from reference TRBV7-9 and TRBJ2-3): DTGVSQNPRHKITKRGQNVTFRCDPISEHNRLYWYRQTLGQGPEFLTYFQNEAQLEKSRLLSDRFSAERPKGSFSTLEIQRTEQGDSAMYLCASRWDRSTDTQYFGPGTRLTVL.

The genes are TRBV30 and TRBJ2-7, with TRBD2 as a possible D gene (7 bases). Between the trimmed V and J ends, which lost 3 bases and 4 bases, there was a span of 16 bases. CDR3 length equals 14 residues. The V gene's germline CDR1 is GTSNPN and CDR2 SVGIG (reference sequence). CDR3 residues: CAWSAGGRIYEQYF. The CDR3, as DNA: TGTGCCTGGAGCGCCGGGGGGCGTATATACGAGCAGTACTTC.

Concerning this clone: The sample has other DNA sequences that encode this CDR3 too. V usage is TRBV18 and J usage is TRBJ1-6, with 7 bases that match TRBD1. Germline V gives CDR1 KGHSH, CDR2 LQKENI. CDR3 size: 15 residues. J was trimmed by 5 bases and V by 4 bases; bases with no gene match: 5. As DNA, the CDR3 is TGTGCCAGCTCACTCCGGGACAGAGATAATTCACCCCTCCACTTT. It yields the protein CASSLRDRDNSPLHF. Full variable domain (rest looked up from reference TRBV18 and TRBJ1-6): NAGVMQNPRHLVRRRGQEARLRCSPMKGHSHVYWYRQLPEEGLKFMVYLQKENIIDESGMPKERFSAEFPKEGPSILRIQQVVRGDSAAYFCASSLRDRDNSPLHFGNGTRLTVT.

The sample holds one count of this clone. This rearrangement joins TRBV30 to TRBJ1-5; the D is unclear. Germline V CDR1 and CDR2: GTSNPN, SVGIG (reference sequence). The ends were cut back, 4 bases at V and 3 bases at J, with 22 bases in the middle. The CDR3 extends over 17 amino acids. CDR3 nucleotide sequence: TGTGCCTGGACCCTCCCGGAGTCGGGGAGCCTCAATCAGCCCCAGCATTTT. Residues: CAWTLPESGSLNQPQHF. Looking up the rest from reference TRBV30 and TRBJ1-5 gives the full variable domain: SQTIHQWPATLVQPVGSPLSLECTVEGTSNPNLYWYRQAAGRGLQLLFYSVGIGQISSEVPQNLSASRPQDRQFILSSKKLLLSDSGFYLCAWTLPESGSLNQPQHFGDGTRLSIL.

This clone was seen once. This chain links TRBV7-3 with TRBJ2-4; D is perhaps TRBD2 (5 bases). This CDR3 spans 15 amino acids. The germline V and J ends were trimmed by 2 bases and 7 bases, with 15 bases remaining between them. Germline CDR1 SGHTA, CDR2 FQGTGA. The CDR3: CASSLSSWGTNIQYF. CDR3 DNA sequence: TGTGCCAGCAGCTTATCTAGCTGGGGTACGAACATTCAGTACTTC.

The rearrangement links TRBV20-1 to TRBJ2-7; perhaps TRBD1 as D (5 bases). CDR3 length: 14 residues. Trimming stripped 3 bases from V and 2 bases from J, with 14 bases between. Per the germline V gene, CDR1 is DFQATT and CDR2 is SNEGSKA (reference sequence). The CDR3 loop is CSASSTESTYEQYF. CDR3 coding DNA: TGCAGTGCTAGTTCGACAGAGTCAACCTACGAGCAGTACTTC.

The chain carries TRBV5-1 and TRBJ2-3; a possible D gene is TRBD1 (6 bases). The V and J ends lost 4 bases and 2 bases respectively, with 14 bases between them. This CDR3 is 15 amino acids long. The germline gives CDR1 SGHRS, CDR2 YFSETQ. CDR3: CASSRQDRDTDTQYF. CDR3 in DNA: TGCGCCAGCAGCCGACAGGACCGCGACACAGATACGCAGTATTTT.

The rearrangement uses TRBV7-3 and TRBJ2-7, with 10 bases aligning to TRBD1. Germline CDR1 and CDR2: SGHTA and FQGTGA. This CDR3 contains 14 residues. J lost 2 bases, V lost 3 bases, and 1 base had no gene match. CDR3 in amino acids: CASSLGQGTYEQYF. CDR3 nucleotides: TGTGCCAGCAGCTTGGGACAGGGGACCTACGAGCAGTACTTC.

This rearrangement joins TRBV3-1 (or the pseudogene TRBV3-2) to TRBJ1-3, with no clear D. The V end lost 1 base, the J end lost 0 bases, and 10 bases lay between the germline ends. Germline CDR1 reads LGHDT; CDR2 reads YNNKEL (reference sequence). CDR3 length: 16 amino acids. DNA of the CDR3: TGTGCCAGCAGCCAAGGACGAGGATACTCTGGAAACACCATATATTTT. It encodes CASSQGRGYSGNTIYF.